The clone carrying this TCR beta chain was detected once. This entry belongs to a study of Ad26.COV2.S vaccination and SARS-CoV-2 variants. Regarding treatment: roughly 20 received Ad26.COV2.S at low or high dose, single or two shots; roughly five received placebo; per-sample allocation not given. Sampling occurred on day 63 after the first vaccine or placebo injection. V gave up 5 bases and J gave up 5 bases, with 18 bases separating them. The CDR3 has 16 amino acids. Germline V lookup: CDR1 SGHAT, CDR2 FQNNGV. Only in-frame clones appear in the TCRdb table, and some are missing; sequencing was by immunoSEQ multiplex PCR. The sample lists roughly 300,000 clones, 65% to 90% occurring once.

This chain connects TRBV11-2 to TRBJ2-2; TRBD2 is a possible D gene (5 bases). The sample was peripheral blood, taken in a trial of Ad26.COV2.S vaccine versus placebo. The sequence was obtained from a person between 18 and 59 years old who received the Ad26.COV2.S COVID-19 vaccine or a placebo. DNA of the CDR3: TGTGCCAGCAGCCGCGGCCAGGAGGCCCTGACCGGGGAGCTGTTTTTT. This codes for CASSRGQEALTGELFF.